Shown below are 10 T cell receptor beta chains from a single sample sequenced in a study of shared clonotypes between healthy human individuals. Here immunoSEQ multiplex PCR was the method, and the copy in TCRdb shows in-frame clones only, minus some. This sample yields around 510,000 clones, of which about 96% are seen a single time; about 0.06% belongs to the top ten. The sequenced sample consisted of naive CD4+ T cells sorted from blood. Indicated subset: CD45RA+ positively selected. These receptors all come from a woman younger than 45 in good health.

This clone appeared once. The genes are TRBV18 and TRBJ2-7; 9 bases align to TRBD1. V lost 5 bases to trimming and J lost 6 bases; unmatched junction nucleotides: 5. CDR1 KGHSH and CDR2 LQKENI come from the germline V gene. The CDR3 runs 13 residues. In DNA form, the CDR3 reads TGTGCCAGCTCAAGGACAGGGGTCGGCGAGCAGTACTTC. Protein sequence: CASSRTGVGEQYF.

Only one count was recorded for this clone. This chain links TRBV19 with TRBJ1-1; maybe TRBD1 (5 bases). The CDR3 extends over 15 amino acids. Germline CDR1 and CDR2: LNHDA and SQIVND (reference sequence). Deletions cut 8 bases from V and 1 base from J, with 17 bases between. The CDR3 loop is CASRSSGRANTEAFF. The CDR3 region has the DNA TGTGCCAGTCGATCCTCCGGCAGGGCGAACACTGAAGCTTTCTTT.

The chain is built from TRBV27 and TRBJ1-4; D unresolved. CDR1 MNHEY and CDR2 SMNVEV come from the germline V gene (reference sequence). With 2 bases removed from V and 5 bases from J, the gap between germline ends came to 9 bases. The CDR3 spans 14 residues. The CDR3 loop reads CASSLRAYNEKLFF. CDR3 bases: TGTGCCAGCAGTTTAAGGGCTTACAATGAAAAACTGTTTTTT. Drawing the rest from reference TRBV27 and TRBJ1-4, the complete variable domain is EAQVTQNPRYLITVTGKKLTVTCSQNMNHEYMSWYRQDPGLGLRQIYYSMNVEVTDKGDVPEGYKVSRKEKRNFPLILESPSPNQTSLYFCASSLRAYNEKLFFGSGTQLSVL.

The J gene is TRBJ1-4, the V gene TRBV2; 7 nucleotides line up with TRBD1. The V gene end was trimmed by 9 bases and the J gene end by 0 bases; junction bases not matched to a gene: 7. This CDR3 is built from 15 residues. Germline values: CDR1 SNHLY, CDR2 FYNNEI. The CDR3 sequence: CASSRDSATNEKLFF. The CDR3, as DNA: TGTGCCAGTTCCCGGGACAGTGCAACTAATGAAAAACTGTTTTTT. Full variable domain (remainder filled in from reference TRBV2 and TRBJ1-4): EPEVTQTPSHQVTQMGQEVILRCVPISNHLYFYWYRQILGQKVEFLVSFYNNEISEKSEIFDDQFSVERPDGSNFTLKIRSTKLEDSAMYFCASSRDSATNEKLFFGSGTQLSVL.

This chain links TRBV28 with TRBJ2-2; maybe TRBD1 (6 bases). The ends were cut back, 6 bases at V and 2 bases at J, with 13 bases in the middle. The CDR3 has 15 amino acids. Germline-derived CDR1 and CDR2 are MDHEN and SYDVKM. The CDR3 DNA reads as TGTGCCAGCAGCTTACAGGGCCCAAACACCGGGGAGCTGTTTTTT. It specifies CASSLQGPNTGELFF.

CDR3 residues: CASSLGQGVDEQFF. The CDR3 DNA is TGTGCCAGTAGTCTCGGACAGGGGGTAGATGAGCAGTTCTTC. V is TRBV19 and J is TRBJ2-1; TRBD1 matches 10 bases. CDR1 is LNHDA, CDR2 SQIVND, per germline (reference sequence). J gave up 8 bases and V 5 bases, and 6 bases lay outside the gene matches. There are 14 residues in the CDR3. The whole variable domain, remainder taken from reference TRBV19 and TRBJ2-1, is DGGITQSPKYLFRKEGQNVTLSCEQNLNHDAMYWYRQDPGQGLRLIYYSQIVNDFQKGDIAEGYSVSREKKESFPLTVTSAQKNPTAFYLCASSLGQGVDEQFFGPGTRLTVL.

The genes are TRBV28 and TRBJ1-3, with no clear D. The V gene's germline CDR1 is MDHEN and CDR2 SYDVKM. The V end was cut by 5 bases, the J end by 1 base, with 9 bases between. The CDR3 runs to 14 residues. This CDR3 reads CASSKGFSGNTIYF. DNA for the CDR3: TGTGCCAGCAGTAAGGGTTTTTCTGGAAACACCATATATTTT. The whole variable domain, filled in from reference TRBV28 and TRBJ1-3, reads DVKVTQSSRYLVKRTGEKVFLECVQDMDHENMFWYRQDPGLGLRLIYFSYDVKMKEKGDIPEGYSVSREKKERFSLILESASTNQTSMYLCASSKGFSGNTIYFGEGSWLTVV.

The gene calls are TRBV28 and TRBJ2-7, with 8 bases that match TRBD1. The ends lost 5 bases at V and 4 bases at J; junction bases unmatched: 7. The length of the CDR3 is 14 residues. CDR1 and CDR2 (germline): MDHEN, SYDVKM. The CDR3 loop is CASSRQGSGYEQYF. The CDR3 DNA follows: TGTGCCAGCAGTAGACAGGGGTCCGGGTACGAGCAGTACTTC.

This chain links TRBV7-2 with TRBJ2-5; no definite D call. The J call could be wrong; TRBJ2-7 is a better fit for the DNA end. Germline-derived CDR1 and CDR2 are SGHTA and FQGNSA. The CDR3 totals 13 residues. CDR3 residues: CASSLAFHYEQYF. The DNA for the CDR3 is TGTGCCAGCAGCTTAGCGTTCCACTACGAGCAGTACTTC.

This chain joins TRBV5-4 and TRBJ1-1; tentatively, D is TRBD1 (5 bases). The CDR3 consists of 13 residues. V lost 2 bases, J lost 2 bases, and 7 bases lay in between. Germline V lookup: CDR1 SGHNT, CDR2 YYREEE (reference sequence). CDR3 DNA sequence: TGTGCCAGCAGCTTAGACAGAAACACTGAAGCTTTCTTT. It specifies CASSLDRNTEAFF.